The entry below gives a single TCR beta chain sequence along with its context. Germline lookup yields CDR1 MNHEY and CDR2 SVGEGT. This CDR3 is 14 amino acids long. The V gene lost 2 bases and the J gene lost 4 bases, with 11 bases spanning the gap. This entry belongs to a study of blood T cell repertoires in COVID-19. Study-wide context: COVID-19 samples from acute and convalescent phases originated in the United States, Italy and Spain. The cDNA or gDNA used as material had been derived from T cells, B-cell-depleted T cells, or PBMCs.

Methods used by the authors: Nucleated cell number was recorded as an estimate derived from reference gene primer amplification. The assay was immunoSEQ multiplex PCR, and TCRdb's table has in-frame clones only and misses some. Clonal size and the V and J genes are those of that table, whereas D and trimming came from the DNA. The repertoire holds over 250,000 clones, with 83% as singletons. This sequence was found in a woman aged 45-60 years who had recovered from COVID-19. The chain carries TRBV6-2 or TRBV6-3 and TRBJ2-5, with D possibly matching TRBD2 (6 bases). The sequenced material came from peripheral blood. Here the CDR3 reads CASSYGGSIETQYF. DNA of the CDR3: TGTGCCAGCAGTTACGGGGGGTCGATAGAGACCCAGTACTTC.